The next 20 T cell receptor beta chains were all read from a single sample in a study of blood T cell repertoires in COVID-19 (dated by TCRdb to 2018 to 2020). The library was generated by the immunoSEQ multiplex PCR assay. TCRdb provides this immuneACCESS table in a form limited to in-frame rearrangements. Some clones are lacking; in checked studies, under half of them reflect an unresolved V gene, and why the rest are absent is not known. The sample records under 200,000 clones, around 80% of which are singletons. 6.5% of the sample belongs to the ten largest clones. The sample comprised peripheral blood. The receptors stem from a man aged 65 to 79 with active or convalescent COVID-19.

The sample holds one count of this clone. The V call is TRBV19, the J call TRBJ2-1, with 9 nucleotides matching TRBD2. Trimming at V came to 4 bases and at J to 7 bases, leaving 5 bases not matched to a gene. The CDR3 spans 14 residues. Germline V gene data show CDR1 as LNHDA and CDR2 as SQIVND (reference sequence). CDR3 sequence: CASSSGRARNEQFF. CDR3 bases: TGTGCCAGTAGTAGCGGGAGGGCCAGGAATGAGCAGTTCTTC. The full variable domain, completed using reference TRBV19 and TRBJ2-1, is DGGITQSPKYLFRKEGQNVTLSCEQNLNHDAMYWYRQDPGQGLRLIYYSQIVNDFQKGDIAEGYSVSREKKESFPLTVTSAQKNPTAFYLCASSSGRARNEQFFGPGTRLTVL.

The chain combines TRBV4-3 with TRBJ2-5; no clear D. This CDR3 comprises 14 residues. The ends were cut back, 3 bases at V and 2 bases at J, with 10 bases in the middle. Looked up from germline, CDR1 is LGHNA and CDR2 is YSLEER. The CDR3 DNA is TGCGCCAGCAGCCACCAAGCCGGTCAAGAGACCCAGTACTTC. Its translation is CASSHQAGQETQYF.

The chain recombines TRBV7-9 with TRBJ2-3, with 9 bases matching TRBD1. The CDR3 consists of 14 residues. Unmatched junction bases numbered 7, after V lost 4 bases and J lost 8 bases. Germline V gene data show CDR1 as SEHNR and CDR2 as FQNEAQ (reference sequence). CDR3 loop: CASSSTTGGSTQYF. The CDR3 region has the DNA TGTGCCAGCAGCTCCACGACAGGGGGTAGTACGCAGTATTTT. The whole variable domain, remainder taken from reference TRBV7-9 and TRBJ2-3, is DTGVSQNPRHKITKRGQNVTFRCDPISEHNRLYWYRQTLGQGPEFLTYFQNEAQLEKSRLLSDRFSAERPKGSFSTLEIQRTEQGDSAMYLCASSSTTGGSTQYFGPGTRLTVL.

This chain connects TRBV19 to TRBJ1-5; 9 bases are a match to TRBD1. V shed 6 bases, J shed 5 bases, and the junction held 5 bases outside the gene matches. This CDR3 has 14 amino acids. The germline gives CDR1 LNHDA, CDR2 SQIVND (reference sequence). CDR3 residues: CASRKTGGDQPQHF. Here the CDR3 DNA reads TGTGCCAGTAGGAAGACAGGGGGAGATCAGCCCCAGCATTTT.

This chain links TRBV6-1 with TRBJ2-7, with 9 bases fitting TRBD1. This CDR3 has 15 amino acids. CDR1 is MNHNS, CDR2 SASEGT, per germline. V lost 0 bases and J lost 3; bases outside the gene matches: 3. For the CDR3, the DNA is TGTGCCAGCAGTGAAGCGGGGGACAGGGTCTACGAGCAGTACTTC. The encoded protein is CASSEAGDRVYEQYF.

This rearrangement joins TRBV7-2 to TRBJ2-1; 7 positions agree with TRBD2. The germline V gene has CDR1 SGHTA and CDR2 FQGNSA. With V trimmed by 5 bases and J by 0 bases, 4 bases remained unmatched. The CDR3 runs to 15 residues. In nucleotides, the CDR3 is TGTGCCAGCAGCAAAGCGGGACTCTCCTACAATGAGCAGTTCTTC. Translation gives CASSKAGLSYNEQFF.

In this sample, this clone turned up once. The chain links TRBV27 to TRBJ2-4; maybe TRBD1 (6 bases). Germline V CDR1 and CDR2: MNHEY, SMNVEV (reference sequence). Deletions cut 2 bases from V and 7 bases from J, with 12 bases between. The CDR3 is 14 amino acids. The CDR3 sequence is CASSLDGRGNIQYF. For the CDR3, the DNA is TGTGCCAGCAGTTTAGATGGAAGGGGGAACATTCAGTACTTC.

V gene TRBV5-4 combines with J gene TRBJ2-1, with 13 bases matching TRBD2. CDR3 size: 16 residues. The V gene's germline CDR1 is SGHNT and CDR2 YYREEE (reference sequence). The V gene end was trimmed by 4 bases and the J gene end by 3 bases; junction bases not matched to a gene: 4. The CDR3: CASSPGLAGDYNEQFF. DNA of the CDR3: TGTGCCAGCAGCCCCGGACTAGCGGGGGACTACAATGAGCAGTTCTTC.

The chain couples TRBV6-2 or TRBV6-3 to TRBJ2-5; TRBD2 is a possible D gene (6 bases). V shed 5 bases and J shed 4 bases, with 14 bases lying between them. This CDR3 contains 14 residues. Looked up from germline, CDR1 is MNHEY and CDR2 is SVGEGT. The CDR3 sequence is CASSTRGFGETQYF. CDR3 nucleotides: TGTGCCAGCAGTACGCGGGGTTTCGGAGAGACCCAGTACTTC.

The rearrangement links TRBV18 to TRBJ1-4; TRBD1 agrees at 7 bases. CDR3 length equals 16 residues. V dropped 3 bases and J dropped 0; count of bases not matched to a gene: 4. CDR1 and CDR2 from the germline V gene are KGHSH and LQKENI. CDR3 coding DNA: TGTGCCAGCTCACCGGGACAGCCTGCAACTAATGAAAAACTGTTTTTT. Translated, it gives CASSPGQPATNEKLFF. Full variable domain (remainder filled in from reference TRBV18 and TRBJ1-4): NAGVMQNPRHLVRRRGQEARLRCSPMKGHSHVYWYRQLPEEGLKFMVYLQKENIIDESGMPKERFSAEFPKEGPSILRIQQVVRGDSAAYFCASSPGQPATNEKLFFGSGTQLSVL.

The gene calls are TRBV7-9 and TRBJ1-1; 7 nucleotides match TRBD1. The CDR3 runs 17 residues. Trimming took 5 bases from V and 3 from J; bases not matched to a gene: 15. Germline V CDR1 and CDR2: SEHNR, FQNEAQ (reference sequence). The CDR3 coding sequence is TGTGCCAGCAGCGCGACAGGGTTAGCGGGGGGCCACACTGAAGCTTTCTTT. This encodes CASSATGLAGGHTEAFF.

The CDR3 sequence: CASSWDFNQPQHF. The CDR3 bases are TGTGCCAGCAGCTGGGACTTTAATCAGCCCCAGCATTTT. The V gene is TRBV5-5, the J gene TRBJ1-5; perhaps TRBD1 as D (5 bases). Trimming left V 3 bases short and J 4 bases short, with 8 bases between. CDR1 and CDR2 (germline): SGHKS, YYEKEE (reference sequence). The CDR3 has 13 amino acids.

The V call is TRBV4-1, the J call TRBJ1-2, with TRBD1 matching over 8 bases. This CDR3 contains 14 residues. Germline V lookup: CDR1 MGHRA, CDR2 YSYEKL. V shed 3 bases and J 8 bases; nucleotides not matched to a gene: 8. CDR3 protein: CASSQSGQGGGYTF. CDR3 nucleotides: TGCGCCAGCAGCCAGTCCGGACAGGGCGGGGGCTACACCTTC.

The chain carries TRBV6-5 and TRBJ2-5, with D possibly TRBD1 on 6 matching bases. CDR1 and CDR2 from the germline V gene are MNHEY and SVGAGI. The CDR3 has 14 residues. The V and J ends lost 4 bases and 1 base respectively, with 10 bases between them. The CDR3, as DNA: TGTGCCAGCAGTTTGGGACACCTCCAAGAGACCCAGTACTTC. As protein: CASSLGHLQETQYF.

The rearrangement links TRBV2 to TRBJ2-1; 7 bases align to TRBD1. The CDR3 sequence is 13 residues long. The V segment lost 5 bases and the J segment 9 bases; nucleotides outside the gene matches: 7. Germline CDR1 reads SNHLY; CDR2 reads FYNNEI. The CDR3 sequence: CASSRITGVEQFF. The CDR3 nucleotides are TGTGCCAGCAGTCGAATTACAGGGGTTGAGCAGTTCTTC.

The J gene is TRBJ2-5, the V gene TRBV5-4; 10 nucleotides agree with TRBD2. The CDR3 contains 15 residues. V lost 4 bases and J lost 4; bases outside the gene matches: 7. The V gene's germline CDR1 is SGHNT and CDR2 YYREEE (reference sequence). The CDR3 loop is CASSTPSGSGETQYF. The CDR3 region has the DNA TGTGCCAGCAGCACTCCTAGCGGGAGCGGAGAGACCCAGTACTTC.

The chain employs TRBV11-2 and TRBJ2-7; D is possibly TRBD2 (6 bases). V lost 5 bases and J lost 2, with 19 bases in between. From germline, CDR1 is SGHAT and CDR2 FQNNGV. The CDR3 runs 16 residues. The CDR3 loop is CASSRKLSGDPYEQYF. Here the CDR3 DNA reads TGTGCCAGCAGCCGCAAACTTAGCGGAGACCCCTACGAGCAGTACTTC.

This CDR3 reads CASSAAGTPYEQYF. The CDR3 bases are TGCGCCAGCAGCGCGGCCGGGACACCCTACGAGCAGTACTTC. The V and J genes are TRBV5-1 and TRBJ2-7; possible D gene TRBD1, 6 bases. The germline V gene encodes CDR1 SGHRS and CDR2 YFSETQ. CDR3 length equals 14 residues. Trimming pared 4 bases from V and 2 bases from J, leaving 13 bases between.

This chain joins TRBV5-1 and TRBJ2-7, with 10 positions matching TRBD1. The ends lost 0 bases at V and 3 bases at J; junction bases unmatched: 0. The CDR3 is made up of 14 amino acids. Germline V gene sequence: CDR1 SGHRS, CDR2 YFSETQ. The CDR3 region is CASSLGTGGYEQYF. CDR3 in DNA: TGCGCCAGCAGCTTGGGGACAGGGGGCTACGAGCAGTACTTC.

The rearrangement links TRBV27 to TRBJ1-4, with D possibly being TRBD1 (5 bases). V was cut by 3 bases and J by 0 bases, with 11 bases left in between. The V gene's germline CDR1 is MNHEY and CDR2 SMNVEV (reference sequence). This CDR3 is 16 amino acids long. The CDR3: CASSFYPTATNEKLFF. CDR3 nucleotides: TGTGCCAGCAGTTTCTACCCGACAGCAACTAATGAAAAACTGTTTTTT.